This TCR beta chain appears in the sequencing data of a study of blood T cell repertoires in COVID-19. Study at large: From the United States, Italy and Spain came samples of acute and convalescent COVID-19.

Profiling relied on immunoSEQ multiplex PCR, and the TCRdb table lists in-frame clones only, not all of them. The sample includes about 130,000 clones, roughly four fifths of them seen just once. The germline CDR1 and CDR2 sequences are SGHVS and FQNEAQ. There are 17 residues in the CDR3. Between the trimmed V and J ends, which lost 1 base and 6 bases, there was a span of 18 bases. Sequencing was performed on peripheral blood. The sequence came from a man in his 60s with acute or convalescent COVID-19. The chain carries TRBV7-8 and TRBJ2-2, with a weak D call TRBD2 (5 bases). CDR3 sequence (DNA): TGTGCCAGCAGCTTAGTCTCCCTCACTAGTCTCCCCGGGGAGCTGTTTTTT. Translation: CASSLVSLTSLPGELFF.